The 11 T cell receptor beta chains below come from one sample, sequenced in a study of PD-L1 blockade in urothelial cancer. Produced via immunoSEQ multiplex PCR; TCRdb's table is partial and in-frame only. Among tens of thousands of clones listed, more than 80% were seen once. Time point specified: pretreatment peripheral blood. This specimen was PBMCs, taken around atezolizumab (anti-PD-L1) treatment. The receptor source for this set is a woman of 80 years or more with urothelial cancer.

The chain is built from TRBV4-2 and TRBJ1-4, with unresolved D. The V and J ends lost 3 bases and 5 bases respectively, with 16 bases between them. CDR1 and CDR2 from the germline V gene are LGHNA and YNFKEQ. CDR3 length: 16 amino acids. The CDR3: CASSHDAASGNEKLFF. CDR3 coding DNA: TGTGCCAGCAGCCACGATGCGGCCTCGGGGAATGAAAAACTGTTTTTT.

For the CDR3, the DNA is TGTGCCAGCAGGTCTAGCGGGAGTGGGAATGAGCAGTTCTTC. It codes for CASRSSGSGNEQFF. This chain connects TRBV4-2 to TRBJ2-1, with TRBD2 identical over 10 bases. Germline V gives CDR1 LGHNA, CDR2 YNFKEQ. This CDR3 comprises 14 residues. Trimming at V came to 6 bases and at J to 7 bases, leaving 6 bases not matched to a gene.

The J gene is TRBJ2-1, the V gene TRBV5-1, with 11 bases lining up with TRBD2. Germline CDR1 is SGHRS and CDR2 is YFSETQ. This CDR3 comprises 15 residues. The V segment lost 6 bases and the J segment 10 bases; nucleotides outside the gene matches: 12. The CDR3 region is CASTQGTSGLLEQFF. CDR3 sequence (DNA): TGCGCCAGCACCCAGGGGACTAGCGGTCTATTGGAGCAGTTCTTC.

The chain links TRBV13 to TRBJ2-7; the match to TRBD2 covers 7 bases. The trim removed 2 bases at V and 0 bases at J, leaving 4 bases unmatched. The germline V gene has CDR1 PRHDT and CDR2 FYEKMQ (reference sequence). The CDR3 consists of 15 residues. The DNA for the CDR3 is TGTGCCAGCAGCTTACGGGGCGGGAGCTCCTACGAGCAGTACTTC. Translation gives CASSLRGGSSYEQYF.

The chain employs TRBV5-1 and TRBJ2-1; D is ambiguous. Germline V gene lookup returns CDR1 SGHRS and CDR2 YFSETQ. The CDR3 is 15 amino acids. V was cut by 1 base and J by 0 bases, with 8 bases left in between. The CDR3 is CASSLTPNSYNEQFF. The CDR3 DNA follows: TGCGCCAGCAGCTTGACTCCCAACTCCTACAATGAGCAGTTCTTC.

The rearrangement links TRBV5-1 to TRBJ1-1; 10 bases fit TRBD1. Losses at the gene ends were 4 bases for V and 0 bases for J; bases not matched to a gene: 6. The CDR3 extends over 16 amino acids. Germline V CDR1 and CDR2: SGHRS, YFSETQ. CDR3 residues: CASSPGDRGLNTEAFF. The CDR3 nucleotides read TGCGCCAGCAGCCCGGGGGACAGGGGTTTGAACACTGAAGCTTTCTTT.

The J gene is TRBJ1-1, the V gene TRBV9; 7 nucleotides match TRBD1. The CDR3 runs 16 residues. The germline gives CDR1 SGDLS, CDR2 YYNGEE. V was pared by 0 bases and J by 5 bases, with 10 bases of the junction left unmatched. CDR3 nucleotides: TGTGCCAGCAGCGTAGGGGTCACAGGGGTTTGGACTGAAGCTTTCTTT. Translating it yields CASSVGVTGVWTEAFF. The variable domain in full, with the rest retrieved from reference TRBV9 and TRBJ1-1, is DSGVTQTPKHLITATGQRVTLRCSPRSGDLSVYWYQQSLDQGLQFLIQYYNGEERAKGNILERFSAQQFPDLHSELNLSSLELGDSALYFCASSVGVTGVWTEAFFGQGTRLTVV.

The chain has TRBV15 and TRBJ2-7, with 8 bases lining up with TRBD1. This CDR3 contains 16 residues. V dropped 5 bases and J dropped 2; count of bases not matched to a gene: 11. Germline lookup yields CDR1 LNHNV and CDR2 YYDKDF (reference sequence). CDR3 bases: TGTGCCACCAGCGCGCCCAGGGGGCGCGAAGCCTACGAGCAGTACTTC. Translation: CATSAPRGREAYEQYF.

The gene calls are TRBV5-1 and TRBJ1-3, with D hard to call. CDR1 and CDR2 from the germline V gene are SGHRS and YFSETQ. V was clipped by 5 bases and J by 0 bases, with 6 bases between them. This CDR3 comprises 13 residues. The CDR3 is CASSESSGNTIYF. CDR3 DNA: TGCGCCAGCAGTGAGAGCTCTGGAAACACCATATATTTT.

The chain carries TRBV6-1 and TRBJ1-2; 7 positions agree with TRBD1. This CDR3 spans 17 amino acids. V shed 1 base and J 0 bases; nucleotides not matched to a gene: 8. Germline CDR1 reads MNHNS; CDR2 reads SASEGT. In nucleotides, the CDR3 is TGTGCCAGCAGTGAAGTTAGGGACAGAAGTACTAACTATGGCTACACCTTC. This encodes CASSEVRDRSTNYGYTF.

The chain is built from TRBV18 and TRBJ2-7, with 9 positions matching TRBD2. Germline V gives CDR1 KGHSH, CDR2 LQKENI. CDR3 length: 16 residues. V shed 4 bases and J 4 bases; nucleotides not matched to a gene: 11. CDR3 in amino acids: CASSLKAGGLLYEQYF. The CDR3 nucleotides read TGTGCCAGCTCACTTAAAGCGGGAGGACTACTTTACGAGCAGTACTTC.